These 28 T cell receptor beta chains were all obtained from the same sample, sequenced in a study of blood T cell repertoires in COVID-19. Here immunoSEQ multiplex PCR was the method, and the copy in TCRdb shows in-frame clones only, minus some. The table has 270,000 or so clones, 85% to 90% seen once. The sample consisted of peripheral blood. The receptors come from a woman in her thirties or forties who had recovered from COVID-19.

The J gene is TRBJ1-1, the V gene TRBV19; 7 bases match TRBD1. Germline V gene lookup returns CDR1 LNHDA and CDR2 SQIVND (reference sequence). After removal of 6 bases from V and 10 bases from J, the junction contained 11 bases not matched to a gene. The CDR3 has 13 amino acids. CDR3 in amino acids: CASSRGQVIGAFF. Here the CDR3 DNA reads TGTGCCAGTAGCCGCGGACAGGTTATCGGAGCTTTCTTT.

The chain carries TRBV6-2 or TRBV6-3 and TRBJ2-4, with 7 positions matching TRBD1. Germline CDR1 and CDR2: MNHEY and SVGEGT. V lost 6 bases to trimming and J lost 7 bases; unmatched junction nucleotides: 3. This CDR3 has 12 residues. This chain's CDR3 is CASSRQGNIQYF. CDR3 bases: TGTGCCAGCAGCCGACAGGGTAACATTCAGTACTTC.

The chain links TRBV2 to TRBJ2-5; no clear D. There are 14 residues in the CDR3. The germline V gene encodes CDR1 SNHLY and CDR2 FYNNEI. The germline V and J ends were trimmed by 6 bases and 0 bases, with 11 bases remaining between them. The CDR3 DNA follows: TGTGCCAGCAGCGCTCACTTGTACCAAGAGACCCAGTACTTC. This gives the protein CASSAHLYQETQYF. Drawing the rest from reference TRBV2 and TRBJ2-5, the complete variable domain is EPEVTQTPSHQVTQMGQEVILRCVPISNHLYFYWYRQILGQKVEFLVSFYNNEISEKSEIFDDQFSVERPDGSNFTLKIRSTKLEDSAMYFCASSAHLYQETQYFGPGTRLLVL.

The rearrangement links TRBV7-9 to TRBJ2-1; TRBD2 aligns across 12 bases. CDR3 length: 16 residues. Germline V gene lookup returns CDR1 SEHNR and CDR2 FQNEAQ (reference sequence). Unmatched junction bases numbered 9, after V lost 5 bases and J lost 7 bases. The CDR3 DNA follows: TGTGCCAGCAGCCACGGACTAGCGGGGAAGCGAAATGAGCAGTTCTTC. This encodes CASSHGLAGKRNEQFF. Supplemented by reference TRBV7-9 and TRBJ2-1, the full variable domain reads DTGVSQNPRHKITKRGQNVTFRCDPISEHNRLYWYRQTLGQGPEFLTYFQNEAQLEKSRLLSDRFSAERPKGSFSTLEIQRTEQGDSAMYLCASSHGLAGKRNEQFFGPGTRLTVL.

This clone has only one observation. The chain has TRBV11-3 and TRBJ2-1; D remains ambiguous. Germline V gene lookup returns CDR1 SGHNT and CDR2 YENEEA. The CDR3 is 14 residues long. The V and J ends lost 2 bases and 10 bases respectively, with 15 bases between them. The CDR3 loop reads CASSLPNTPREQFF. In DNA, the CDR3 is TGTGCCAGCAGCTTACCTAATACCCCTAGGGAGCAGTTCTTC.

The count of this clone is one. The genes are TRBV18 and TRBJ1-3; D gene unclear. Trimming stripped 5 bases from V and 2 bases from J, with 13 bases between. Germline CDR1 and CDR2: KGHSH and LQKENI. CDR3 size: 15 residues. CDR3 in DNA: TGTGCCAGCTCAAGGCCAGGCGGGGCTGGAAACACCATATATTTT. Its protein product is CASSRPGGAGNTIYF.

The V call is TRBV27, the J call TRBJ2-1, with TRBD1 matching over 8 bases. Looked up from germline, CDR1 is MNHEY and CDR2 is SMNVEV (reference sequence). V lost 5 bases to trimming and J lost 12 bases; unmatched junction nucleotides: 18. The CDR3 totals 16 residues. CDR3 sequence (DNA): TGTGCCAGCAGTACCGCCAGGGGGCGCTCTACGAAGGGGCAGTTCTTC. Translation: CASSTARGRSTKGQFF.

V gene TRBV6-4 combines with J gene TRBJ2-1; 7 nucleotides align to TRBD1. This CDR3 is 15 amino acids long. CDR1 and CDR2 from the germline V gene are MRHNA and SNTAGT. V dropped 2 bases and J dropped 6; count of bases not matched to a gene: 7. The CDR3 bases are TGTGCCAGCAGTGACGGACAGGCGAACAGCAATGAGCAGTTCTTC. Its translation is CASSDGQANSNEQFF.

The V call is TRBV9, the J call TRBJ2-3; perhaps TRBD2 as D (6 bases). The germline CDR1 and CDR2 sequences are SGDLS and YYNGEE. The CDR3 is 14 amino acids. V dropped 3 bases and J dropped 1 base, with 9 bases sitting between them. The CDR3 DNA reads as TGTGCCAGCAGCGAGGGGACTCGCACAGATACGCAGTATTTT. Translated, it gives CASSEGTRTDTQYF.

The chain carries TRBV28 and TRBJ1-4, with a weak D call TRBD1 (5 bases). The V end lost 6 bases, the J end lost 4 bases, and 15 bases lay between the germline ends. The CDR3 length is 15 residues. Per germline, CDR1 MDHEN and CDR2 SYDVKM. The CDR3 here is CASRQSGGGNEKLFF. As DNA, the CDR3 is TGTGCCAGCAGACAGAGCGGGGGGGGTAATGAAAAACTGTTTTTT. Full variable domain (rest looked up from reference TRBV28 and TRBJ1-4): DVKVTQSSRYLVKRTGEKVFLECVQDMDHENMFWYRQDPGLGLRLIYFSYDVKMKEKGDIPEGYSVSREKKERFSLILESASTNQTSMYLCASRQSGGGNEKLFFGSGTQLSVL.

CDR3 amino acids: CASSLDWGQAYEQYF. CDR3 in DNA: TGTGCCAGCAGTTTAGACTGGGGACAGGCCTACGAGCAGTACTTC. The V call is TRBV27, the J call TRBJ2-7; 8 bases are a match to TRBD1. Germline CDR1 is MNHEY and CDR2 is SMNVEV (reference sequence). V lost 2 bases and J lost 2; bases outside the gene matches: 5. The CDR3 sequence is 15 residues long.

CDR3 coding DNA: TGTGCCAGTAGTATCGGGACAGACTTAGAAGGCTACACCTTC. Its translation is CASSIGTDLEGYTF. This chain links TRBV19 with TRBJ1-2; 7 bases align to TRBD1. V shed 3 bases and J 8 bases; nucleotides not matched to a gene: 9. Germline assignment: CDR1 LNHDA and CDR2 SQIVND (reference sequence). The CDR3 runs 14 residues.

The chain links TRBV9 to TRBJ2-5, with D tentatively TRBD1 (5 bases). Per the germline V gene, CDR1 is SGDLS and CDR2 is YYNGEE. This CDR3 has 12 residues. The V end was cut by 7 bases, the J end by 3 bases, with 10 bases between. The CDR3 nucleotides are TGTGCCAGCTCCAAAGGGGAAGAGACCCAGTACTTC. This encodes CASSKGEETQYF.

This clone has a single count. The CDR3 spells CASSLRSPGEGRGIQYF. The CDR3 DNA reads as TGTGCCAGCAGTTTAAGGAGTCCGGGGGAGGGGAGAGGGATTCAGTACTTC. The genes are TRBV27 and TRBJ2-4; 7 positions agree with TRBD2. V shed 2 bases and J 10 bases; nucleotides not matched to a gene: 17. This CDR3 has 17 residues. Per the germline V gene, CDR1 is MNHEY and CDR2 is SMNVEV (reference sequence).

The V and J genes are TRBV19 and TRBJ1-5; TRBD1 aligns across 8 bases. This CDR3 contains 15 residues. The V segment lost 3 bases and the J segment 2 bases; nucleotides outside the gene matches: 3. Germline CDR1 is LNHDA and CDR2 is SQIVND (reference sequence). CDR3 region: CASSIMGQGNQPQHF. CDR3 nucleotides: TGTGCCAGTAGTATCATGGGACAGGGCAATCAGCCCCAGCATTTT.

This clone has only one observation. The CDR3 spells CASRIWQGAIDEQFF. The CDR3 DNA is TGTGCCAGCCGAATTTGGCAGGGGGCTATCGATGAGCAGTTCTTC. The chain combines TRBV28 with TRBJ2-1; the match to TRBD1 covers 8 bases. The J segment lost 8 bases and the V segment lost 8 bases, leaving 14 bases of the junction unmatched. The germline V gene has CDR1 MDHEN and CDR2 SYDVKM. The CDR3 is made up of 15 amino acids.

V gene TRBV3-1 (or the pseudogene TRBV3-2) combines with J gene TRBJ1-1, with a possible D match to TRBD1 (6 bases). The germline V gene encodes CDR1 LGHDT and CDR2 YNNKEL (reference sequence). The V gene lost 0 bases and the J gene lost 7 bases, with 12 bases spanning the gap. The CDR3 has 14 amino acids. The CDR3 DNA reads TGTGCCAGCAGCCAAGATCTTGGACAGATTGAAGCTTTCTTT. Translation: CASSQDLGQIEAFF.

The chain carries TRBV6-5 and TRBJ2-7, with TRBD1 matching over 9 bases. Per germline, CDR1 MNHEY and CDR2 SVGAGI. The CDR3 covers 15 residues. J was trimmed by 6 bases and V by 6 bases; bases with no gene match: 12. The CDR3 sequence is CASRTNRGRLAEQYF. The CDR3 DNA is TGTGCCAGCAGGACTAACAGGGGGCGCTTGGCCGAGCAGTACTTC.

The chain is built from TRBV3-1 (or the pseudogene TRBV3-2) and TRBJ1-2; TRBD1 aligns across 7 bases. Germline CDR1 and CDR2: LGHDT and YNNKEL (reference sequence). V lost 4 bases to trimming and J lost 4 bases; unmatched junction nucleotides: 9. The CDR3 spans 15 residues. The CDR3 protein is CASSPGFGDSYGYTF. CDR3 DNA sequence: TGTGCCAGCAGCCCTGGCTTTGGGGACAGCTATGGCTACACCTTC.

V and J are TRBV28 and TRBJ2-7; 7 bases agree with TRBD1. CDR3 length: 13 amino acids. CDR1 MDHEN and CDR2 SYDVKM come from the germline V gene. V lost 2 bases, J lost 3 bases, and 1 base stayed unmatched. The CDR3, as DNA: TGTGCCAGCAGTTTACCAGGGGGCTACGAGCAGTACGTC. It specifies CASSLPGGYEQYV.

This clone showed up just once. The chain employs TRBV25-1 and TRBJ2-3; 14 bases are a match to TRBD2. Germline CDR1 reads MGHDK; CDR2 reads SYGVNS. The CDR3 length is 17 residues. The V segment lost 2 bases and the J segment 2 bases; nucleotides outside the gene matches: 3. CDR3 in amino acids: CASSERGLAGDTDTQYF. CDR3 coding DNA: TGTGCCAGCAGTGAACGGGGACTAGCGGGGGACACAGATACGCAGTATTTT.

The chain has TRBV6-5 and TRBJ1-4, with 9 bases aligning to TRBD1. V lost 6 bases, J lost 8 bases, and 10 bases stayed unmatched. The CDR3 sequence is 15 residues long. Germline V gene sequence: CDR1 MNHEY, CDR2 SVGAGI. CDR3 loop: CASSPDRGRKEKLFF. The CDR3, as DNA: TGTGCCAGCAGCCCGGACAGGGGAAGGAAGGAAAAACTGTTTTTT.

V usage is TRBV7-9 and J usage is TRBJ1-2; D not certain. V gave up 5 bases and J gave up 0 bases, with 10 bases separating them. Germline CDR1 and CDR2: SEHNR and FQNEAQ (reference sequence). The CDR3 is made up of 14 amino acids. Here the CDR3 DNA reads TGTGCCAGCAGCCCGCCCGGAGCTAACTATGGCTACACCTTC. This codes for CASSPPGANYGYTF.

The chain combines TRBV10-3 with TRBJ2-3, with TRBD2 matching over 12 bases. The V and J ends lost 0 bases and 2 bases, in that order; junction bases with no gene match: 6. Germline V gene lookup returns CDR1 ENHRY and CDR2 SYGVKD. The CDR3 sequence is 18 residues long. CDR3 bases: TGTGCCATCAGTGAGTCGTTAGGACTAGCGGGGTTCACAGATACGCAGTATTTT. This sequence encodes CAISESLGLAGFTDTQYF.

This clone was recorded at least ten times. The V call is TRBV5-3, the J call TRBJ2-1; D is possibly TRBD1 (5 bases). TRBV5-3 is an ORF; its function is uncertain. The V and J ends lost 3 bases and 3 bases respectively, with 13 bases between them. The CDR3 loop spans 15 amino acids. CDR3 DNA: TGTGCCAGAAGCTCGACAGAGGCGAGCTACAATGAGCAGTTCTTC. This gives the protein CARSSTEASYNEQFF.

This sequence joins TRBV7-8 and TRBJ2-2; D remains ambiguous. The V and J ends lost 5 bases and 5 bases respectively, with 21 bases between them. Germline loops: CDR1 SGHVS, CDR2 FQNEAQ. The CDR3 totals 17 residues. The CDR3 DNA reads TGTGCCAGCAGCCCCAGTAAATTATGGGCGAGTACCGGGGAGCTGTTTTTT. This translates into CASSPSKLWASTGELFF.

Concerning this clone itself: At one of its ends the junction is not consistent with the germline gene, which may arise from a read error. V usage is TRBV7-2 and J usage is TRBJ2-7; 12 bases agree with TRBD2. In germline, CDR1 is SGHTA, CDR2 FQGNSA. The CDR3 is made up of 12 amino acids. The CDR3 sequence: CASSPGTSGLSF. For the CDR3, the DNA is TGTGCCAGCAGCCCCGGGACTAGCGGGTTATCGTTT.

The DNA for the CDR3 is TGTGCCAGCAGTGGGGACAGAGACTCTGGGGCCAACGTCCTGACTTTC. It encodes CASSGDRDSGANVLTF. The chain recombines TRBV2 with TRBJ2-6; 7 positions match TRBD1. V shed 4 bases, J shed 0 bases, and the junction held 3 bases outside the gene matches. In germline, CDR1 is SNHLY, CDR2 FYNNEI. This CDR3 spans 16 amino acids.